The clone carrying this T cell receptor (beta chain) appeared a few times. Its target is unknown. The data were taken from a study of T cells after yellow fever vaccination. TCRdb recomputed calls from the 5' RACE reads with MiXCR, one row per CDR3 protein. The sample has under 600,000 distinct CDR3 sequences, roughly 13% seen once. The germline V and J ends were trimmed by 8 bases and 4 bases, with 8 bases remaining between them. Germline CDR1 is SNHLY and CDR2 is FYNNEI. The CDR3 contains 12 residues. General study findings and limits: Researchers cautioned that FACS-sorted repertoires could harbor abundant clonotypes contaminating from the bulk population. Boosting was followed by the reappearance of most primary-vaccination clones (approximately 95% CD4, about 89% CD8).

V is TRBV2 and J is TRBJ2-2; maybe TRBD2 (6 bases). This clonotype was obtained from a man aged 30 to 39 who received the YFV17D yellow fever vaccine. Source: PBMCs, taken on the day of the yellow fever booster vaccination. The CDR3 loop reads CASLGGTGELFF. CDR3 coding DNA: TGTGCCAGCTTGGGGGGCACCGGGGAGCTGTTTTTT. The full variable domain, with the rest looked up from reference TRBV2 and TRBJ2-2, is EPEVTQTPSHQVTQMGQEVILRCVPISNHLYFYWYRQILGQKVEFLVSFYNNEISEKSEIFDDQFSVERPDGSNFTLKIRSTKLEDSAMYFCASLGGTGELFFGEGSRLTVL.